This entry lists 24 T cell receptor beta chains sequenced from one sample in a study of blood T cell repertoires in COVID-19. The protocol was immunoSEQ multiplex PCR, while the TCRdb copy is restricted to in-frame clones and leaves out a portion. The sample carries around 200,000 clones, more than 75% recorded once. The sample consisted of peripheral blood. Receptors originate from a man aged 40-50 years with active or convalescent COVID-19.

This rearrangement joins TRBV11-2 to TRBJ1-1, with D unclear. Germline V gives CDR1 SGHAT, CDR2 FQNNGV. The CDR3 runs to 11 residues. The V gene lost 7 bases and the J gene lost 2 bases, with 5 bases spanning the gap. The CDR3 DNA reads TGTGCCAGCACCCCAAACACTGAAGCTTTCTTT. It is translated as CASTPNTEAFF.

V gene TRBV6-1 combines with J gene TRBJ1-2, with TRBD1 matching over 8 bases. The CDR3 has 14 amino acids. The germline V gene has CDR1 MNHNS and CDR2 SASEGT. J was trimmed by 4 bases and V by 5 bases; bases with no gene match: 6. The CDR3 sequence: CASSSTGQAYGYTF. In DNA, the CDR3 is TGTGCCAGCAGTTCTACGGGACAGGCCTATGGCTACACCTTC.

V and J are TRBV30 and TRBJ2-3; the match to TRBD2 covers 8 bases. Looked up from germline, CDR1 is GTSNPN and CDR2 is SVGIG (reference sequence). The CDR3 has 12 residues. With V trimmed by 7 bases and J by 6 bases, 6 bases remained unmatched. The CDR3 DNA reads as TGTGCCTCCGGCGGGGGGTCGGATACGCAGTATTTT. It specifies CASGGGSDTQYF.

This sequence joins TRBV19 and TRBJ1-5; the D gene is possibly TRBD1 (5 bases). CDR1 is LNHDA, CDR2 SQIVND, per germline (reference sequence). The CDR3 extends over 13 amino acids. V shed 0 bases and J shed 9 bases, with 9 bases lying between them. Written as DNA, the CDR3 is TGTGCCAGTAGTATAGACAGGGCGAGGCCCCAGCATTTT. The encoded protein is CASSIDRARPQHF.

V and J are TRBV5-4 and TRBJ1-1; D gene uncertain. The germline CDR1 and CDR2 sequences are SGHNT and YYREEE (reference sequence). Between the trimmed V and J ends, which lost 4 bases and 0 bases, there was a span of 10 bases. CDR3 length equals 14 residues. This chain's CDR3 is CASSPRTMNTEAFF. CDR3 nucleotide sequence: TGTGCCAGCAGCCCACGCACTATGAACACTGAAGCTTTCTTT. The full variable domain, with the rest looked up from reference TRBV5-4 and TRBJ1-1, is ETGVTQSPTHLIKTRGQQVTLRCSSQSGHNTVSWYQQALGQGPQFIFQYYREEENGRGNFPPRFSGLQFPNYSSELNVNALELDDSALYLCASSPRTMNTEAFFGQGTRLTVV.

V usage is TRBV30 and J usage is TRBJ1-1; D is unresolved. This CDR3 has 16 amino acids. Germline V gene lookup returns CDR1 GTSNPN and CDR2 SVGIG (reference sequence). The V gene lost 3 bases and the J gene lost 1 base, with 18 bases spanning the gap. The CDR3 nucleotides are TGTGCCTGGAGCGCCCACCTAGGATCAGCGAACACTGAAGCTTTCTTT. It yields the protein CAWSAHLGSANTEAFF.

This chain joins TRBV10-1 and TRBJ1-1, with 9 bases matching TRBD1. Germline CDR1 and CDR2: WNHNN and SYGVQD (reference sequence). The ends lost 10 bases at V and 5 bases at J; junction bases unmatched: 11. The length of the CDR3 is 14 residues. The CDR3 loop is CATPRQGEVTEAFF. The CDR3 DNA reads TGCGCCACCCCTCGACAGGGGGAAGTAACTGAAGCTTTCTTT.

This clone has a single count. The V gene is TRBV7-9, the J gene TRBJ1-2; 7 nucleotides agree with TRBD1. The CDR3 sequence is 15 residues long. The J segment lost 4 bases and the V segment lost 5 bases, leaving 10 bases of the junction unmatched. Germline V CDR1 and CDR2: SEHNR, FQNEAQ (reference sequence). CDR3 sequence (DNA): TGTGCCAGCAGCCTTTGGGACAGTGGAATCTATGGCTACACCTTC. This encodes CASSLWDSGIYGYTF. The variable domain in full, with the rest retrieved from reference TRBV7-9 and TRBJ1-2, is DTGVSQNPRHKITKRGQNVTFRCDPISEHNRLYWYRQTLGQGPEFLTYFQNEAQLEKSRLLSDRFSAERPKGSFSTLEIQRTEQGDSAMYLCASSLWDSGIYGYTFGSGTRLTVV.

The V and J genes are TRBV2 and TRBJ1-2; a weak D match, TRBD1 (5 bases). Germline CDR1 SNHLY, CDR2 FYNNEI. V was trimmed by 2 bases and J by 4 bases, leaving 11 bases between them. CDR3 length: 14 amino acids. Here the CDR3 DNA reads TGTGCCAGCAGTGAATCGGGGGACTTCTATGGCTACACCTTC. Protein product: CASSESGDFYGYTF.

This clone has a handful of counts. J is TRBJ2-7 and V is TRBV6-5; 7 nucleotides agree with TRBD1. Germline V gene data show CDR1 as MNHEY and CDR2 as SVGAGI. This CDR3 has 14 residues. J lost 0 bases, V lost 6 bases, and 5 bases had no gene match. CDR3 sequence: CASRNGQVSYEQYF. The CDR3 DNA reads TGTGCCAGCAGAAATGGACAGGTCTCCTACGAGCAGTACTTC.

CDR3 protein: CASSPGVYYGYTF. Here the CDR3 DNA reads TGTGCCAGCAGCCCAGGCGTGTACTATGGCTACACCTTC. The rearrangement joins TRBV3-1 (or the pseudogene TRBV3-2) to TRBJ1-2; D remains unclear. V was cut by 4 bases and J by 3 bases, with 9 bases left in between. CDR3 length equals 13 residues. From germline, CDR1 is LGHDT and CDR2 YNNKEL (reference sequence).

CDR3 protein: CASSPHGGVRGEAFF. CDR3 DNA sequence: TGTGCCAGCAGCCCCCATGGGGGGGTTCGGGGCGAAGCTTTCTTT. The V and J genes are TRBV7-9 and TRBJ1-1; D possibly corresponds to TRBD1 (5 bases). Trimming stripped 5 bases from V and 8 bases from J, with 21 bases between. CDR3 size: 15 residues. The germline V gene has CDR1 SEHNR and CDR2 FQNEAQ (reference sequence).

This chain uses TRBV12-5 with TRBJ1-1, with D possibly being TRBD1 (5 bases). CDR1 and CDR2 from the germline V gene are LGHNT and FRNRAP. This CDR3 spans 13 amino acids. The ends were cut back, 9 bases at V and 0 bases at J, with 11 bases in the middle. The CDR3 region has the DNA TGTGCTAGCGCGCAGGGTATGAACACTGAAGCTTTCTTT. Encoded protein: CASAQGMNTEAFF.

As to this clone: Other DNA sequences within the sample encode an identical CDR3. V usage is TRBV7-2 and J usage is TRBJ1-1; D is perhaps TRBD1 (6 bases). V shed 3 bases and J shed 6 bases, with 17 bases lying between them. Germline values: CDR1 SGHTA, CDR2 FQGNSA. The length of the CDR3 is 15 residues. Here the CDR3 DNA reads TGTGCCAGCAGCTTCTTACAGGGAGGGTCGGCTGAAGCTTTCTTT. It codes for CASSFLQGGSAEAFF.

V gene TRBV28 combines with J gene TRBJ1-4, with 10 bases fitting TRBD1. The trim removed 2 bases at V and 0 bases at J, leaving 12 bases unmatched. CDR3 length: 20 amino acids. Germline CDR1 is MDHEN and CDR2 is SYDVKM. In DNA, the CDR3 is TGTGCCAGCAGTTTACCCAGGGACAGGGGCATCTATGCAACTAATGAAAAACTGTTTTTT. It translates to CASSLPRDRGIYATNEKLFF.

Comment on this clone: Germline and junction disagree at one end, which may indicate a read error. The chain's CDR3 is CASRIGLTEAFF. The CDR3 DNA sequence: TGTGCCAGTAGGATAGGACTTACTGAAGCTTTCTTT. V gene TRBV19 combines with J gene TRBJ1-1; D ambiguous. This CDR3 has 12 residues. Germline assignment: CDR1 LNHDA and CDR2 SQIVND (reference sequence). Together with reference TRBV19 and TRBJ1-1, the CDR3 gives the full variable domain: DGGITQSPKYLFRKEGQNVTLSCEQNLNHDAMYWYRQDPGQGLRLIYYSQIVNDFQKGDIAEGYSVSREKKESFPLTVTSAQKNPTAFYLCASRIGLTEAFFGQGTRLTVV.

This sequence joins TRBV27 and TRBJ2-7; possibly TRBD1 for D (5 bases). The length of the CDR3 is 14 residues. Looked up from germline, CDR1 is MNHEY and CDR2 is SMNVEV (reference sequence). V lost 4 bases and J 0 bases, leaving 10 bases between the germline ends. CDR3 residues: CASSWGSSSYEQYF. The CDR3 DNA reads TGTGCCAGCAGTTGGGGCAGTAGCTCCTACGAGCAGTACTTC.

The CDR3 sequence: CASSPVPGQAINYGYTF. For the CDR3, the DNA is TGTGCCAGCAGCCCTGTCCCGGGACAGGCGATCAACTATGGCTACACCTTC. The rearrangement uses TRBV7-9 and TRBJ1-2; 8 nucleotides match TRBD1. The germline V gene has CDR1 SEHNR and CDR2 FQNEAQ (reference sequence). CDR3 length: 17 amino acids. The junction had 13 bases not matched to a gene; V was cut back by 5 bases and J by 2 bases.

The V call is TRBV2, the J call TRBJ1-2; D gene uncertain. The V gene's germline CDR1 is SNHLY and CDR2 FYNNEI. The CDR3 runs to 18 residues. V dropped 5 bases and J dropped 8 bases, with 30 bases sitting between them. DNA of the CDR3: TGTGCCAGCAGTCCGAATCGACAAGCTAGAGGGCCTCCGAGGGGCTACACCTTC. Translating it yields CASSPNRQARGPPRGYTF.

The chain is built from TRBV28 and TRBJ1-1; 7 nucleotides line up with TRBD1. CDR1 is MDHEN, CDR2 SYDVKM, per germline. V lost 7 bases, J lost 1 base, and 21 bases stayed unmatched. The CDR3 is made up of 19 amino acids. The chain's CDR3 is CASNPDGIAPGQKNTEAFF. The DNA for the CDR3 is TGTGCCAGCAACCCCGACGGGATAGCACCGGGACAGAAGAACACTGAAGCTTTCTTT.

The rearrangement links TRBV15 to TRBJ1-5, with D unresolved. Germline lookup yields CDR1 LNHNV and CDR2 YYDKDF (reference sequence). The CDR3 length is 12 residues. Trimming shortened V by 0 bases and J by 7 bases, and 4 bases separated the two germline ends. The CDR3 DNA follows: TGTGCCACCAGCAGAGACTCCCAGCCCCAGCATTTT. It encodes CATSRDSQPQHF.

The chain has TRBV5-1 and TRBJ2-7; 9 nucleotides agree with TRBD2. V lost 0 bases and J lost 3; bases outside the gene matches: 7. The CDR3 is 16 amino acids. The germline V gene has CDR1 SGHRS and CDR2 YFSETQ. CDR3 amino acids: CASSLAATSGIYEQYF. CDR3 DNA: TGCGCCAGCAGCTTGGCCGCGACTAGCGGTATCTACGAGCAGTACTTC.

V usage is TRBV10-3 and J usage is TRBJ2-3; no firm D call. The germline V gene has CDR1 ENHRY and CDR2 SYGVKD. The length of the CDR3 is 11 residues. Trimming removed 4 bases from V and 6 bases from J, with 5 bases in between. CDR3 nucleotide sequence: TGTGCCATCAGTGTAATGGATACGCAGTATTTT. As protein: CAISVMDTQYF.

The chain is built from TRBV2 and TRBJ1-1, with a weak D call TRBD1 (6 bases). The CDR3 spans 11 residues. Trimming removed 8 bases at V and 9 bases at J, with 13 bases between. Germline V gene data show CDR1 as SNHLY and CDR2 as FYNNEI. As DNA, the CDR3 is TGTGCCAGCTCTCCGACAGGAAAAGCTTTCTTT. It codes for CASSPTGKAFF.